This entry lists 14 T cell receptor beta chains sequenced from one sample in a study of monozygotic twins with cystic fibrosis. Generated by immunoSEQ multiplex PCR, the TCRdb table keeps only in-frame clones and is missing some. The sample shows 13,000 to 15,000 clones, approximately 92% of them seen only once. Sequenced input: blood. Source of these receptors: a boy between 10 and 17 years old with cystic fibrosis.

The gene calls are TRBV27 and TRBJ2-3, with 8 bases aligning to TRBD2. V shed 9 bases, J shed 3 bases, and the junction held 11 bases outside the gene matches. The CDR3 spans 15 residues. Germline CDR1 and CDR2: MNHEY and SMNVEV (reference sequence). CDR3 sequence: CARQDGTSLTDTQYF. CDR3 coding DNA: TGTGCCAGACAGGACGGGACTAGTTTGACAGATACGCAGTATTTT.

This chain links TRBV4-2 with TRBJ2-3; the D is unclear. CDR3 size: 16 residues. The germline V gene encodes CDR1 LGHNA and CDR2 YNFKEQ. Trimming stripped 1 base from V and 2 bases from J, with 13 bases between. CDR3: CASSQAGSQDTDTQYF. The CDR3 nucleotides read TGTGCCAGCAGCCAAGCGGGCAGTCAAGACACAGATACGCAGTATTTT.

The chain links TRBV5-1 to TRBJ1-3; a weak D match, TRBD1 (6 bases). Germline V gene sequence: CDR1 SGHRS, CDR2 YFSETQ. CDR3 size: 16 residues. V was clipped by 2 bases and J by 2 bases, with 14 bases between them. The CDR3, as DNA: TGCGCCAGCAGCTTCCAGTCCGGGACAACTGGAAACACCATATATTTT. Its protein product is CASSFQSGTTGNTIYF.

V gene TRBV5-1 combines with J gene TRBJ1-1, with TRBD1 matching over 11 bases. From germline, CDR1 is SGHRS and CDR2 YFSETQ. CDR3 length: 13 residues. J lost 10 bases, V lost 4 bases, and 6 bases had no gene match. CDR3 in DNA: TGCGCCAGCAGCCGGACAGGGGGCCAGGGAGCTTTCTTT. Its translation: CASSRTGGQGAFF.

The chain recombines TRBV13 with TRBJ1-1; a weak D match, TRBD1 (5 bases). Trimming shortened V by 2 bases and J by 1 base, and 11 bases separated the two germline ends. The CDR3 is 15 amino acids. Germline-derived CDR1 and CDR2 are PRHDT and FYEKMQ (reference sequence). CDR3 bases: TGTGCCAGCAGCTTACCTCAGGGATCGAACACTGAAGCTTTCTTT. Protein: CASSLPQGSNTEAFF.

The rearrangement uses TRBV6-6 and TRBJ2-7; 10 bases align to TRBD2. The CDR3 loop spans 14 amino acids. The V segment lost 6 bases and the J segment 5 bases; nucleotides outside the gene matches: 7. Germline V gene lookup returns CDR1 MNHNY and CDR2 SVGAGI (reference sequence). CDR3: CASSLAGALDEQYF. CDR3 sequence (DNA): TGTGCCAGCAGCCTAGCGGGAGCGTTGGACGAGCAGTACTTC.

This clone was detected once. The chain uses TRBV5-1 and TRBJ1-1; D remains ambiguous. Germline-derived CDR1 and CDR2 are SGHRS and YFSETQ. The CDR3 length is 14 residues. Trimming stripped 1 base from V and 5 bases from J, with 12 bases between. The CDR3 DNA sequence: TGCGCCAGCAGCTTGTTTACTATGGAAACTGAAGCTTTCTTT. Its translation: CASSLFTMETEAFF.

This clone was counted a single time. The V call is TRBV19, the J call TRBJ2-2; 8 positions agree with TRBD1. Trimming at V came to 4 bases and at J to 12 bases, leaving 13 bases not matched to a gene. Germline values: CDR1 LNHDA, CDR2 SQIVND (reference sequence). CDR3 size: 15 residues. The chain's CDR3 is CASSKARQGTVKLFF. CDR3 DNA sequence: TGTGCCAGTAGTAAGGCTAGACAGGGGACCGTGAAGCTGTTTTTT. The entire variable domain, with the rest obtained from reference TRBV19 and TRBJ2-2, is as follows: DGGITQSPKYLFRKEGQNVTLSCEQNLNHDAMYWYRQDPGQGLRLIYYSQIVNDFQKGDIAEGYSVSREKKESFPLTVTSAQKNPTAFYLCASSKARQGTVKLFFGEGSRLTVL.

The chain has TRBV6-5 and TRBJ1-3, with 7 bases lining up with TRBD1. The junction had 4 bases not matched to a gene; V was cut back by 3 bases and J by 2 bases. The length of the CDR3 is 15 residues. Germline CDR1 is MNHEY and CDR2 is SVGAGI. The CDR3 nucleotides are TGTGCCAGCAGTTATGACAGGGACCCTGGAAACACCATATATTTT. It codes for CASSYDRDPGNTIYF.

This clone is a singleton in its sample. The V call is TRBV7-9, the J call TRBJ1-5; D is perhaps TRBD1 (6 bases). CDR1 is SEHNR and CDR2 is FQNEAQ in the germline V gene (reference sequence). CDR3 size: 16 residues. Trimming took off 5 bases at V and 4 bases at J, with 18 bases between the two ends. CDR3 DNA sequence: TGTGCCAGCAGCCCTATTGAGACAGGCGCAAATCAGCCCCAGCATTTT. Protein sequence: CASSPIETGANQPQHF.

The chain joins TRBV6-1 to TRBJ2-2; TRBD1 or TRBD2 may be the D gene (5 bases each). V was trimmed by 1 base and J by 3 bases, leaving 6 bases between them. The CDR3 loop spans 14 amino acids. CDR1 and CDR2 (germline): MNHNS, SASEGT. In DNA form, the CDR3 reads TGTGCCAGCAGTGAAGGGGACCACACCGGGGAGCTGTTTTTT. This encodes CASSEGDHTGELFF.

This clone was detected once. The chain recombines TRBV10-3 with TRBJ2-7; 9 nucleotides line up with TRBD2. This CDR3 has 14 amino acids. The V segment lost 10 bases and the J segment 6 bases; nucleotides outside the gene matches: 13. Germline V lookup: CDR1 ENHRY, CDR2 SYGVKD. CDR3: CATSPSGTPAEQYF. The CDR3 nucleotides are TGTGCCACCTCCCCTAGCGGGACCCCAGCCGAGCAGTACTTC.

The sample holds a few counts of this clone. The genes are TRBV19 and TRBJ1-5; D perhaps matches TRBD1 (5 bases). This CDR3 contains 15 residues. The V and J ends lost 1 base and 2 bases respectively, with 9 bases between them. Germline assignment: CDR1 LNHDA and CDR2 SQIVND (reference sequence). In DNA form, the CDR3 reads TGTGCCAGTAGTATAGCGGGCAGGGGCAATCAGCCCCAGCATTTT. Protein: CASSIAGRGNQPQHF.

CDR3 in amino acids: CASSSNTGELFF. CDR3 bases: TGTGCCAGCAGTTCTAACACCGGGGAGCTGTTTTTT. The chain employs TRBV5-4 and TRBJ2-2; no reliable D call. CDR1 and CDR2 (germline): SGHNT, YYREEE (reference sequence). Trimming removed 5 bases from V and 2 bases from J, with 4 bases in between. CDR3 length equals 12 residues.